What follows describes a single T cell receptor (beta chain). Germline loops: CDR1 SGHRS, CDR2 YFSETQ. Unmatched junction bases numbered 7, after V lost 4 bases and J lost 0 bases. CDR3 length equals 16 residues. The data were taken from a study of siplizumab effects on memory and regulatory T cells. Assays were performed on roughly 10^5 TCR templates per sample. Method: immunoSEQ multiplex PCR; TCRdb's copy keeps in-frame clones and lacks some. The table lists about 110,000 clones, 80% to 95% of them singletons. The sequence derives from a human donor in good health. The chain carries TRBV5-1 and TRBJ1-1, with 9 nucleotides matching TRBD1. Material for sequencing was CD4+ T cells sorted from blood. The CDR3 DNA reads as TGCGCCAGCAGCATCCGGGACAGGGCCATGAACACTGAAGCTTTCTTT. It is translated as CASSIRDRAMNTEAFF.